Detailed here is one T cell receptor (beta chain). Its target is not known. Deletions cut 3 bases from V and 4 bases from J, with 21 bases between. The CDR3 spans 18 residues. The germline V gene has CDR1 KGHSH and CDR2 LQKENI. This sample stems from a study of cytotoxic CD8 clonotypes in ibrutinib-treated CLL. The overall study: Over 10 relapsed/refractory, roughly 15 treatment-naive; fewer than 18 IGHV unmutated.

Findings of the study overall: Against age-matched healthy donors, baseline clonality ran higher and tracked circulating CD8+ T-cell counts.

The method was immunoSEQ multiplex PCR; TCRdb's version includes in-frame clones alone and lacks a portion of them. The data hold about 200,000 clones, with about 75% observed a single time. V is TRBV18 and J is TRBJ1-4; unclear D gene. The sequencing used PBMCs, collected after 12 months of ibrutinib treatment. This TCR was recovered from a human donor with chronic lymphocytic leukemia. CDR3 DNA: TGTGCCAGCTCACCGCTTCAGAGCTCCAATTCCCTTAATGAAAAACTGTTTTTT. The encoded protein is CASSPLQSSNSLNEKLFF. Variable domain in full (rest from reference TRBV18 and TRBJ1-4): NAGVMQNPRHLVRRRGQEARLRCSPMKGHSHVYWYRQLPEEGLKFMVYLQKENIIDESGMPKERFSAEFPKEGPSILRIQQVVRGDSAAYFCASSPLQSSNSLNEKLFFGSGTQLSVL.